The rows below give T cell receptor beta chains drawn from one sample of a study of T cell responses to AZD1222 COVID-19 vaccine. TCRdb's copy holds only in-frame clones and misses some; the assay was immunoSEQ multiplex PCR. Of approximately 110,000 clones in the sample, around 94% are singletons; the top ten hold about 2.2%. The specimen was peripheral blood, collected on day 0 of AZD1222 vaccination. The receptors stem from an adult in good health. Both conserved end residues are part of each CDR3.

CASSGRGPGGDTQYF	TRBJ2-3	TRBV9
CASSATTRDNSPLHF	TRBJ1-6	TRBV9
CASSDPLATTDNEQFF	TRBJ2-1	TRBV2
CASSLGTYPGGEQYF	TRBJ2-7	TRBV11-2
CASSQDHDRVGYTF	TRBJ1-2	TRBV3-1/TRBV3-2
CASSIGDINQPQHF	TRBJ1-5	TRBV5-1
CASSAVGSRLPLHF	TRBJ1-6	TRBV19
CATTGTNEKLFF	TRBJ1-4	TRBV15
CASSLGQDPGEPQHF	TRBJ1-5	TRBV5-1
CASSPLRGPTKYSNQPQHF	TRBJ1-5	TRBV5-1
CASSQDTGRDQPQHF	TRBJ1-5	TRBV4-2
CASSLEQDVYNEQFF	TRBJ2-1	TRBV27
CARGRASGYNEQFF	TRBJ2-1	TRBV30
CASSPSGSSQPQHF	TRBJ1-5	TRBV18
CATSRDGRANSPLHF	TRBJ1-6	TRBV15
CASSQVQGRSPLHF	TRBJ1-6	TRBV3-1/TRBV3-2
CASLAWGDDNQPQHF	TRBJ1-5	TRBV6-6
CASSLEWGENYGYTF	TRBJ1-2	TRBV11-2
CASSKTGEANVLTF	TRBJ2-6	TRBV6-2/TRBV6-3
CASSPGHFEQYF	TRBJ2-7	TRBV3-1/TRBV3-2
CASSVRWESYEQYF	TRBJ2-7	TRBV9
CASSSGYGYTF	TRBJ1-2	TRBV12-3/TRBV12-4
CASSDPQGYYEQYF	TRBJ2-7	TRBV25-1
CASSSPGTDTQYF	TRBJ2-3	TRBV5-6
CASSKPQGAHTEAFF	TRBJ1-1	TRBV11-2
CASSYKGHYGYTF	TRBJ1-2	TRBV6-5
CASSEWESYRGTGNTIYF	TRBJ1-3	TRBV2
CASSEVNEKLFF	TRBJ1-4	TRBV10-2
CASSLDSRNEQYF	TRBJ2-7	TRBV7-9
CASSDRDSGSRGYTF	TRBJ1-2	TRBV6-1
CASSLSGPNNEQFF	TRBJ2-1	TRBV27
CASSFNRGSNTEAFF	TRBJ1-1	TRBV7-9
CASSVETADGYTF	TRBJ1-2	TRBV9
CASIKGHWDGYTF	TRBJ1-2	TRBV6-5
CASSPGGRLAGGYGGSYNEQFF	TRBJ2-1	TRBV3-1/TRBV3-2
CASSLFGASNEKLFF	TRBJ1-4	TRBV28
CASSLSGQEEKLFF	TRBJ1-4	TRBV5-1
CASSLGQPSGYTF	TRBJ1-2	TRBV5-4
CASSLIGQVGQPQHF	TRBJ1-5	TRBV27
CASSVGNRAADTQYF	TRBJ2-3	TRBV9
CATSTGTSGYNEQFF	TRBJ2-1	TRBV15
CASSLRNSPLHF	TRBJ1-6	TRBV11-2
CASSPTGSFAQPQHF	TRBJ1-5	TRBV27
CASSVSRVQDTQYF	TRBJ2-3	TRBV28
CASSHPAGTGFWAAEAFF	TRBJ1-1	TRBV14
CASSGTGQNYGYTF	TRBJ1-2	TRBV25-1
CASSPRVGNQPQHF	TRBJ1-5	TRBV28
CASSLAQGGEKLFF	TRBJ1-4	TRBV7-9
CAISQGPTSSYEQYF	TRBJ2-7	TRBV10-3
CASSAVFDEQFF	TRBJ2-1	TRBV5-1
CASSLLAVQYF	TRBJ2-7	TRBV12-3/TRBV12-4
CASSGASGQPQHF	TRBJ1-5	TRBV28